The text below deals with one T cell receptor (beta chain). This entry belongs to a study of somatic mutations in cytotoxic T cells in rheumatoid arthritis. The wider study: Prior to any treatment and right after diagnosis, patient blood (approximately 29 ml EDTA) was drawn. Some V beta antibody-stained T-cell populations were flow-sorted at nearly 100% purity, including V beta1+ cells sequenced for TCRB.

Trimming left V 2 bases short and J 6 bases short, with 16 bases between. Per germline, CDR1 LNHDA and CDR2 SQIVND (reference sequence). The CDR3 runs 15 residues. Assay: immunoSEQ multiplex PCR; the TCRdb copy retains only in-frame clones and omits some. In the table there are just under 7,000 clones, 75% of which are singletons. By positive magnetic bead selection, CD4+ and CD8+ cells were isolated, and their purity was checked by flow cytometry. The chain is built from TRBV19 and TRBJ1-1; D gene ambiguous. The TCR sequence derives from an adult with rheumatoid arthritis. The source material was CD8+ T cells sorted from blood. CDR3 DNA sequence: TGTGCCAGTAGTATAAGTGTTGGCGTTCGCGCTGAAGCTTTCTTT. This gives the protein CASSISVGVRAEAFF. Full variable domain (missing parts from reference TRBV19 and TRBJ1-1): DGGITQSPKYLFRKEGQNVTLSCEQNLNHDAMYWYRQDPGQGLRLIYYSQIVNDFQKGDIAEGYSVSREKKESFPLTVTSAQKNPTAFYLCASSISVGVRAEAFFGQGTRLTVV.